This T cell receptor (beta chain) was retrieved from a study of T cell responses to AZD1222 COVID-19 vaccine. The overall study: Pooled together were second doses at about 4 or about 12 weeks.

CDR1 and CDR2 from the germline V gene are MNHEY and SVGEGT. The CDR3 has 17 amino acids. The V gene end was trimmed by 2 bases and the J gene end by 5 bases; junction bases not matched to a gene: 11. Study observations and caveats: Spike-wide coverage was observed for vaccine-associated CD4 TCRs, with dominant responses at 160-218 and 743-854. The donor cohort was predominantly white British with a female majority, and clonal diversity may have been underestimated. Two AZD1222 administrations were followed by greater Spike-specific TCR breadth and depth.

In regard to this clone: What it binds is not known.

The assay was immunoSEQ multiplex PCR, and TCRdb's table has in-frame clones only and misses some. In the table there are about 140,000 clones, roughly 90% of which are singletons. The sample in question was peripheral blood, obtained on day 0 of AZD1222 vaccination. This sequence was found in an adult in good health. The chain joins TRBV6-2 or TRBV6-3 to TRBJ1-1, with 10 bases matching TRBD1. The CDR3 DNA reads TGTGCCAGCAGTTACAGGGACAGGGGCCCCTTAAGGACTGAAGCTTTCTTT. Protein product: CASSYRDRGPLRTEAFF.